These T cell receptor beta chains were read from a single sample in a study of cytomegalovirus exposure and HLA in healthy donors. Sequenced by immunoSEQ multiplex PCR; TCRdb stores in-frame clones only, minus some. Its table records about 51,000 clones. The specimen was PBMCs. The receptors were gathered from a female donor in good health and CMV-seronegative. Each CDR3 is given with its conserved first and last residue. Each record gives: D gene, J gene, V gene, CDR3 DNA, CDR3 protein. D genes are given only for firm matches.

.,TRBJ1-2,TRBV5-1,TGCGCCAGCGGAGGCCTGGGCGGTGGAGGTGGCTACACCTTC,CASGGLGGGGGYTF
TRBD2,TRBJ2-2,TRBV9,TGTGCCAGCAGCACCCGGACTAGCGGGGGGAACACCGGGGAGCTGTTTTTT,CASSTRTSGGNTGELFF
.,TRBJ1-2,TRBV4-1,TGCGCCAGCAGCCAAGATAGCGGGGGCGTAGGCTATGGCTACACCTTC,CASSQDSGGVGYGYTF
.,TRBJ2-7,TRBV7-8,TGTGCCAGCAGCTTTTACTCGGGGGAGCAGTACTTC,CASSFYSGEQYF
.,TRBJ1-2,TRBV5-6,TGTGCCAGCAGCTGGGCTCCGTCGGGGATTAATATGGGCTACACCTTC,CASSWAPSGINMGYTF
TRBD2,TRBJ2-7,TRBV4-2,TGTGCCAGCAGCCGTCAGAGCGGGAGGGGTTCCTACGAGCAGTACTTC,CASSRQSGRGSYEQYF
.,TRBJ1-1,TRBV29-1,TGCAGCGTTGAAAGGGCGGGTAAAACTGAAGCTTTCTTT,CSVERAGKTEAFF
TRBD1,TRBJ1-2,TRBV29-1,TGCAGCGGCGCTTCCCCCGGGACAGGTGATTATGGCTACACCTTC,CSGASPGTGDYGYTF
.,TRBJ1-1,TRBV2,TGTGCCAGCAGTGTAGGACAGAACACTGAAGCTTTCTTT,CASSVGQNTEAFF
.,TRBJ1-6,TRBV6-5,TGTGCCAGCAGATGGGAGGGGCGCAGGTCACCCCTCCACTTT,CASRWEGRRSPLHF
.,TRBJ1-1,TRBV5-1,TGCGCCAGCAGCTTGGAAAGCTTAGCAGGGGTAACTGAAGCTTTCTTT,CASSLESLAGVTEAFF
TRBD2,TRBJ2-1,TRBV7-2,TGTGCCAGCATCGCCCCCTCGGGGGGGGCCGTGAGGGAGCAGTTCTTC,CASIAPSGGAVREQFF